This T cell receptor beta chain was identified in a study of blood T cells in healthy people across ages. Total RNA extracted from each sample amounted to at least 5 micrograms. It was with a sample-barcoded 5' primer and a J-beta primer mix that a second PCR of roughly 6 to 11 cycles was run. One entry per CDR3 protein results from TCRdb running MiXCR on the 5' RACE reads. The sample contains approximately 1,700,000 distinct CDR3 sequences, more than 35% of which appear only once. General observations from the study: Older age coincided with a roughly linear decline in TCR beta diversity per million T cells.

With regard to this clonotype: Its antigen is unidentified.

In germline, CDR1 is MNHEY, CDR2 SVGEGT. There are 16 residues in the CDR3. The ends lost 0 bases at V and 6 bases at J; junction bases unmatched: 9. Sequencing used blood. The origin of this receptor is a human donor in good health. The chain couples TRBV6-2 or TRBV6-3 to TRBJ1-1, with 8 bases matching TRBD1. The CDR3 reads CASSYSTDRGVSEAFF. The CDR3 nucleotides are TGTGCCAGCAGTTACTCGACTGACAGGGGCGTATCTGAAGCTTTCTTT.